This T cell receptor (beta chain) was retrieved from a study of blood T cell repertoires in COVID-19. Trimming took 5 bases from V and 0 from J, leaving 13 bases between them. CDR1 and CDR2 from the germline V gene are LNHNV and YYDKDF (reference sequence). This CDR3 has 16 amino acids. The assay was immunoSEQ multiplex PCR, and TCRdb's table has in-frame clones only and misses some. This table has 64,000 or so clones, roughly 88% appearing once. The TCR originated in a human donor in a cohort sampled during active COVID-19. The chain links TRBV15 to TRBJ2-2; maybe TRBD2 (5 bases). Sequenced material: peripheral blood. The CDR3: CATSYSTGSNTGELFF. CDR3 sequence (DNA): TGTGCCACCAGCTATTCGACGGGGTCGAACACCGGGGAGCTGTTTTTT.